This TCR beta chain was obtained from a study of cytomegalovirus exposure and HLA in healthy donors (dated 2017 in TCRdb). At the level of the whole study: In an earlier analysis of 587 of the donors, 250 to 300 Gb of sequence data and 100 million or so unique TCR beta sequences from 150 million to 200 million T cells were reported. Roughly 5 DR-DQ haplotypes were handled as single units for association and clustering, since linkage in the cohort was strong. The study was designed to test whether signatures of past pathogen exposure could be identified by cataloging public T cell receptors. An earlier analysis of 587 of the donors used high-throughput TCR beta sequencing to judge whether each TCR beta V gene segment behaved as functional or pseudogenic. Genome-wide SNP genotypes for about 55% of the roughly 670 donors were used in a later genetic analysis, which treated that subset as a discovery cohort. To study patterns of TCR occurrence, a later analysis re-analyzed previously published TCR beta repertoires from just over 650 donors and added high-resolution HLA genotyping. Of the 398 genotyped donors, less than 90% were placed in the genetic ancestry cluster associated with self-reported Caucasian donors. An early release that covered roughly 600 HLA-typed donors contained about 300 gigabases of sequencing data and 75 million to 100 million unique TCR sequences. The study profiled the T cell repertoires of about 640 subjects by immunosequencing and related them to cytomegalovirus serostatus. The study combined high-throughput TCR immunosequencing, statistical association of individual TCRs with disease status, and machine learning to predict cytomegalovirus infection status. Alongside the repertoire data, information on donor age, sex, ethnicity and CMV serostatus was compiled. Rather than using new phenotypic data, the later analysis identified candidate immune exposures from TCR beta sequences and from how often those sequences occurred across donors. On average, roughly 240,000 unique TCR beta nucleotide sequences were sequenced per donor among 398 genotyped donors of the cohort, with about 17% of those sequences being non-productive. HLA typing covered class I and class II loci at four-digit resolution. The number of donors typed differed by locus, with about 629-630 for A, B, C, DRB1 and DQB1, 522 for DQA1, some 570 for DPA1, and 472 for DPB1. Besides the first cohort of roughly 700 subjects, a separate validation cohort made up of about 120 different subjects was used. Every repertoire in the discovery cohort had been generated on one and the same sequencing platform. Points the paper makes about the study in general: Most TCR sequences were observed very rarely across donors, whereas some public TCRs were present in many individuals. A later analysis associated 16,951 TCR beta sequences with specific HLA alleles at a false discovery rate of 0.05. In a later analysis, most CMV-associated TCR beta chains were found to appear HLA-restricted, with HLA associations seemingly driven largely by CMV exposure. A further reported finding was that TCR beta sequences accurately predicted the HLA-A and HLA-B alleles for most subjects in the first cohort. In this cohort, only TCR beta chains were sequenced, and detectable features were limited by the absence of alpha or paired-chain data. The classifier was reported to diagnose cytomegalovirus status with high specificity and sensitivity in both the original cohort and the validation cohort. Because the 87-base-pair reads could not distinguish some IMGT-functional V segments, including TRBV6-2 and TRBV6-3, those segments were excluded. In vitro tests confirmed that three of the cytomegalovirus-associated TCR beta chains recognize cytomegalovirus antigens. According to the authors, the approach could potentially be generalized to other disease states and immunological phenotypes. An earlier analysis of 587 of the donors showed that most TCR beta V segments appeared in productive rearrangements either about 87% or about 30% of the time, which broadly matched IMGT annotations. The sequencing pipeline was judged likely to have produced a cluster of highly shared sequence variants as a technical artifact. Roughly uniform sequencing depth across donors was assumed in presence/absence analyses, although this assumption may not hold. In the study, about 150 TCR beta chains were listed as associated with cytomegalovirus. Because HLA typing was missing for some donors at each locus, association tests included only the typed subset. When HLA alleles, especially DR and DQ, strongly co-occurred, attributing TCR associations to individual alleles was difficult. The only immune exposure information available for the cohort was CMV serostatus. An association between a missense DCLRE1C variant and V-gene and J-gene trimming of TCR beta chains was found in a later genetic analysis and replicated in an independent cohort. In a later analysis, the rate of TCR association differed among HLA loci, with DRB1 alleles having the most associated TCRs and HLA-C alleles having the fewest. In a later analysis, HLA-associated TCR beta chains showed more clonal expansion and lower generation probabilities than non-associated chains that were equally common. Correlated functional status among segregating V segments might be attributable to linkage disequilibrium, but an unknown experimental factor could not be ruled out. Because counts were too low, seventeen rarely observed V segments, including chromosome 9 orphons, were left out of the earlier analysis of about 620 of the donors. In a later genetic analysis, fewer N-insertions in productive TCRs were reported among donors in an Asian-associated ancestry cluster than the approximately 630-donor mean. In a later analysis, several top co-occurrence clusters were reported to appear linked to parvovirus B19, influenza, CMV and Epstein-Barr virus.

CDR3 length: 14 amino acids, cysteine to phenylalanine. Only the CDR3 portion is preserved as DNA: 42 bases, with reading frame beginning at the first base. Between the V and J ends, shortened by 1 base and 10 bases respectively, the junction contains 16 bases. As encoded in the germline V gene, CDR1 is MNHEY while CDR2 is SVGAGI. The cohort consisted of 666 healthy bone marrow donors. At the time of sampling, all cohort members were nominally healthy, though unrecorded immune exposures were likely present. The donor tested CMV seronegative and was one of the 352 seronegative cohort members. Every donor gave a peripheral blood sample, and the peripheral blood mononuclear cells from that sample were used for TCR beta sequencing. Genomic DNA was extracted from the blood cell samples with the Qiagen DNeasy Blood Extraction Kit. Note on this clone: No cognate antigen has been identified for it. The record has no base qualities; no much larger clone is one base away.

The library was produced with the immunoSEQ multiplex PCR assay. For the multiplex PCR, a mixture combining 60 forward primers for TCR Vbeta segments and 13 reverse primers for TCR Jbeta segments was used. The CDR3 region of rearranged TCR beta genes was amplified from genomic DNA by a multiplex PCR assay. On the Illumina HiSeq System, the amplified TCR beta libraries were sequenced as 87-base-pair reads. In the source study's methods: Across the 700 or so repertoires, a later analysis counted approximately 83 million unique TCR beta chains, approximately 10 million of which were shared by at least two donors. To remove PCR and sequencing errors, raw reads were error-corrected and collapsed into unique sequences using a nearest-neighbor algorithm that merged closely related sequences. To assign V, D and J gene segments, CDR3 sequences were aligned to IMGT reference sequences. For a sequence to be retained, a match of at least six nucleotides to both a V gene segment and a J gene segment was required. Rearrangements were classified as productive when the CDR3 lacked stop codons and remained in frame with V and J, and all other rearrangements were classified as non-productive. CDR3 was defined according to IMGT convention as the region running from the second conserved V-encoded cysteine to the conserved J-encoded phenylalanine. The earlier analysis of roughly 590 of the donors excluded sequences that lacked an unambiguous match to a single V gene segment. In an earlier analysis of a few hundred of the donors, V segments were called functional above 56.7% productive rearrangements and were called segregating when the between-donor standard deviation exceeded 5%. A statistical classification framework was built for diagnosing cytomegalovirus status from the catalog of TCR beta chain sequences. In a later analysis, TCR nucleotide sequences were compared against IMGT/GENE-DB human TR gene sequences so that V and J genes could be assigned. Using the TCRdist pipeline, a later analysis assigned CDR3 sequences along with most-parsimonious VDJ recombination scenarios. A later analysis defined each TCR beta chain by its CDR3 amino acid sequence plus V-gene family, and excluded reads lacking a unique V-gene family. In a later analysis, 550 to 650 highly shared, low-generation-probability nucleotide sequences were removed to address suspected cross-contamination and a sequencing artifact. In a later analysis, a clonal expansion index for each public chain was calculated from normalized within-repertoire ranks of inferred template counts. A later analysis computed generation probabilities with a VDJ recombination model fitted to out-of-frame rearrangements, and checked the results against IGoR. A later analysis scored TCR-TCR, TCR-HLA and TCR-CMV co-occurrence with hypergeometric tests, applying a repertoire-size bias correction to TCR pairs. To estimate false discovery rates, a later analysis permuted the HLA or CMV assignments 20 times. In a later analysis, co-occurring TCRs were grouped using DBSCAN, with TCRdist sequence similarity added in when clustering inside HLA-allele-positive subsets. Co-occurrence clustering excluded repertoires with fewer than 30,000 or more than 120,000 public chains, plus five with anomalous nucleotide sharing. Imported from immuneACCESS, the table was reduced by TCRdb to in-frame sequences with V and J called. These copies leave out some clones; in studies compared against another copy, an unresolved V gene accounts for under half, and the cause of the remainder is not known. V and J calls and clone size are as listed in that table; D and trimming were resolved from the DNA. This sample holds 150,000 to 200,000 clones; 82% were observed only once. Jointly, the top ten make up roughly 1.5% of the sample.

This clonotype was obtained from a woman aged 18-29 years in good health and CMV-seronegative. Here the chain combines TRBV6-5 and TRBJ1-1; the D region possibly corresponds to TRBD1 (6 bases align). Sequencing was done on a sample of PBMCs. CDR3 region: CASSYYQGIRGAFF. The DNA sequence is TGTGCCAGCAGTTACTACCAGGGGATTAGGGGAGCTTTCTTT.